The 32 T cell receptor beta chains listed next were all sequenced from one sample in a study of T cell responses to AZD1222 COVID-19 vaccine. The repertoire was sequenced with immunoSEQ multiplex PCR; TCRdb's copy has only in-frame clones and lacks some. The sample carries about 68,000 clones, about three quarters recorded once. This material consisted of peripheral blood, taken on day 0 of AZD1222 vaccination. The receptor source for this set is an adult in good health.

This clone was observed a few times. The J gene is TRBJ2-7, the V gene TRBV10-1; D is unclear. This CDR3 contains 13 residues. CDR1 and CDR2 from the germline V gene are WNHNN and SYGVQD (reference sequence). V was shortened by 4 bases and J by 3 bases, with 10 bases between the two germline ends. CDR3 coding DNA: TGCGCCAGCAGTGTCCCGCTTTTCTACGAGCAGTACTTC. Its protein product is CASSVPLFYEQYF.

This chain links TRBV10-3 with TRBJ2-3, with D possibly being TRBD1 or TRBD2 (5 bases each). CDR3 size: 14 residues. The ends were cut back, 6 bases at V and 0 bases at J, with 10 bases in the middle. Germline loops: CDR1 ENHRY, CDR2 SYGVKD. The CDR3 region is CAIRGTASTDTQYF. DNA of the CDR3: TGTGCCATCAGGGGGACGGCTAGCACAGATACGCAGTATTTT.

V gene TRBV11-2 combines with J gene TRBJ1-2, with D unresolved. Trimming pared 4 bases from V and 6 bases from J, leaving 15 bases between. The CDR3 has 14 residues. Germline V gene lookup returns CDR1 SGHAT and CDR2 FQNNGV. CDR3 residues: CASSSRLTKNGYTF. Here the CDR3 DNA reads TGTGCCAGCAGCTCCCGACTCACCAAAAATGGCTACACCTTC.

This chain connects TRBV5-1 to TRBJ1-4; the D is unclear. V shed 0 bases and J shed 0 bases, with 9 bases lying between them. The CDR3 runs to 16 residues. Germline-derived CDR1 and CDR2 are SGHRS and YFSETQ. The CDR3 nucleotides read TGCGCCAGCAGCTTGGGAGAGATTGCAACTAATGAAAAACTGTTTTTT. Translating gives CASSLGEIATNEKLFF.

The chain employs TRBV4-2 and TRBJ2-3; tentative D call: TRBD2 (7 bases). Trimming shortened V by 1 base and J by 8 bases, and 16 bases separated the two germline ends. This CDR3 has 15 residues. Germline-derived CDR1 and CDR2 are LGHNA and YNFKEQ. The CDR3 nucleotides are TGTGCCAGCAGCCAAGGGACCGGGGGGCAGGGTACGCAGTATTTT. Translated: CASSQGTGGQGTQYF.

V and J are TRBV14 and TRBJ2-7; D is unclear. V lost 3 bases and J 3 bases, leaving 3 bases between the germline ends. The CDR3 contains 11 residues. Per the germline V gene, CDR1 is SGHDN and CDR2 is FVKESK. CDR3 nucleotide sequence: TGTGCCAGCAGCCAGAGCTACGAGCAGTACTTC. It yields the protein CASSQSYEQYF.

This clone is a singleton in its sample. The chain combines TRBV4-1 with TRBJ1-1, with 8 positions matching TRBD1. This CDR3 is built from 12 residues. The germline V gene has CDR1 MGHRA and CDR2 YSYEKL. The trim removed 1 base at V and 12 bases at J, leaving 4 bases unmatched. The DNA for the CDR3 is TGCGCCAGCAGCCAAGGGACAGGGATGACTTTCTTT. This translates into CASSQGTGMTFF.

CDR3 nucleotides: TGTGCCAGCCAGACAGGGAGGGATGAAAAACTGTTTTTT. Translation gives CASQTGRDEKLFF. J is TRBJ1-4 and V is TRBV27; 7 positions agree with TRBD1. The V and J ends lost 8 bases and 6 bases, in that order; junction bases with no gene match: 6. This CDR3 comprises 13 residues. Germline V gene sequence: CDR1 MNHEY, CDR2 SMNVEV (reference sequence).

This CDR3 is CASSFASGGQISYNEQFF. CDR3 bases: TGCGCCAGCAGCTTCGCTAGCGGGGGGCAGATCTCCTACAATGAGCAGTTCTTC. The rearrangement uses TRBV5-1 and TRBJ2-1; TRBD2 matches 11 bases. The CDR3 has 18 residues. CDR1 is SGHRS and CDR2 is YFSETQ in the germline V gene. Trimming took 2 bases from V and 0 from J; bases not matched to a gene: 7.

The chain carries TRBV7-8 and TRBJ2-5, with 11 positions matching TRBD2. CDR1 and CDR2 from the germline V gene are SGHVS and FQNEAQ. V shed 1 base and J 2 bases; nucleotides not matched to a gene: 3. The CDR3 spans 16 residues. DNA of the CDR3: TGTGCCAGCAGCTTAGGATTAGCGGGGGGGCAAGAGACCCAGTACTTC. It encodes CASSLGLAGGQETQYF.

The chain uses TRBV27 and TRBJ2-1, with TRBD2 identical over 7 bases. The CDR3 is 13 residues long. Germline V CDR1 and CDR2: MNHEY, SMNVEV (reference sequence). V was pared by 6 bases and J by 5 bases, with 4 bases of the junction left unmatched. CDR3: CASSSGGNNEQFF. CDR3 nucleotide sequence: TGTGCCAGCAGCTCGGGGGGTAACAATGAGCAGTTCTTC.

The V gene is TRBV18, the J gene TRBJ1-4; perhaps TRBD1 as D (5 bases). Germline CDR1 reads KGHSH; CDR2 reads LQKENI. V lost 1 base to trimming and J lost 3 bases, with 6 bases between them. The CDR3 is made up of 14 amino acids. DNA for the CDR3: TGTGCCAGCTCACCACAGGGGCCTAATGAAAAACTGTTTTTT. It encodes CASSPQGPNEKLFF.

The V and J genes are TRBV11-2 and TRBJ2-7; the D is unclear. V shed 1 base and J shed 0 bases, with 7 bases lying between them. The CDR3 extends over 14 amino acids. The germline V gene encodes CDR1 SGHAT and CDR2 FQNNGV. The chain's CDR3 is CASSLVGYSYEQYF. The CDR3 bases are TGTGCCAGCAGCTTAGTGGGTTACTCCTACGAGCAGTACTTC. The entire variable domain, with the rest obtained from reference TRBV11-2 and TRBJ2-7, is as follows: EAGVAQSPRYKIIEKRQSVAFWCNPISGHATLYWYQQILGQGPKLLIQFQNNGVVDDSQLPKDRFSAERLKGVDSTLKIQPAKLEDSAVYLCASSLVGYSYEQYFGPGTRLTVT.

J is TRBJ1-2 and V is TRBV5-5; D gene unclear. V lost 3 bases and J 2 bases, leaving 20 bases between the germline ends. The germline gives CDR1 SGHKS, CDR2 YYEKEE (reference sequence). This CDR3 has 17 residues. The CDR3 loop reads CASSWMGQSPTNYGYTF. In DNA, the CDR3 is TGTGCCAGCAGCTGGATGGGTCAGTCCCCGACGAACTATGGCTACACCTTC.

CDR3 amino acids: CATSRSGGGTQYF. The DNA of the CDR3 is TGTGCCACCAGCAGATCAGGGGGGGGGACCCAGTACTTC. This chain uses TRBV15 with TRBJ2-5; D possibly uses TRBD1 or TRBD2 (7 bases each). CDR1 is LNHNV, CDR2 YYDKDF, per germline (reference sequence). Deletions cut 2 bases from V and 7 bases from J, with 11 bases between. The CDR3 is 13 amino acids.

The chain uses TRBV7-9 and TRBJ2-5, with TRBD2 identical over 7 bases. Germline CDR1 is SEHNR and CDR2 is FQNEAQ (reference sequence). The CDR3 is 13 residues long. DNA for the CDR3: TGTGCAGGCAGCTTAGCGGGTGTAGACACCCAGTACTTC. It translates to CAGSLAGVDTQYF.

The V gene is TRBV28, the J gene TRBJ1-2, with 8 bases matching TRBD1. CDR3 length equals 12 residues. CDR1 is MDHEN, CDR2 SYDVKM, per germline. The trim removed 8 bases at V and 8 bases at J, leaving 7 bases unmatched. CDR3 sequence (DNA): TGTGCCAGCTTAGGACAGGGCGGCGGCTACACCTTC. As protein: CASLGQGGGYTF.

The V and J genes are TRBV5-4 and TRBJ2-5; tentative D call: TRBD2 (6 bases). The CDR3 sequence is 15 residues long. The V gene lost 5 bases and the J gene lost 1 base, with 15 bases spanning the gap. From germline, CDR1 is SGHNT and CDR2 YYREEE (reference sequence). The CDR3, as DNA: TGTGCCAGCAGTCGACTCATCGGGGGCCAAGAGACCCAGTACTTC. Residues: CASSRLIGGQETQYF.

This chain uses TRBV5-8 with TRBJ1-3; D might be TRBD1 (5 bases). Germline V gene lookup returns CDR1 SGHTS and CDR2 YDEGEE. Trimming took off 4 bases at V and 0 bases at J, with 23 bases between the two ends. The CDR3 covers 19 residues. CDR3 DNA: TGTGCCAGCAGCCAAGGGGAGGGGCCGATCAAAAGCTCTGGAAACACCATATATTTT. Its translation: CASSQGEGPIKSSGNTIYF.

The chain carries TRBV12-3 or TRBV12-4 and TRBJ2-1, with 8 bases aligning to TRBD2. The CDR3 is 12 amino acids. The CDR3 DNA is TGTACAAGCGGGGGACCCTACAATGAGCAGTTCTTC. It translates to CTSGGPYNEQFF.

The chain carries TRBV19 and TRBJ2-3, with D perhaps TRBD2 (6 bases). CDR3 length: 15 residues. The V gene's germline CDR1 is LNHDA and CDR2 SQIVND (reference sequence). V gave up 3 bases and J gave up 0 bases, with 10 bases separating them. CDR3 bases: TGTGCCAGTAGTATGCGGGGAACCAGCACAGATACGCAGTATTTT. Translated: CASSMRGTSTDTQYF.

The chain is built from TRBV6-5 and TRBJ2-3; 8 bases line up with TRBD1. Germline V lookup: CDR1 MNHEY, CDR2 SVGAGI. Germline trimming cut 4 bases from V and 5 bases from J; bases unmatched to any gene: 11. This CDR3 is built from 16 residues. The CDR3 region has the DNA TGTGCCAGCAGTTCAGCTAGACAGGGGCGAGGAGATACGCAGTATTTT. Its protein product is CASSSARQGRGDTQYF.

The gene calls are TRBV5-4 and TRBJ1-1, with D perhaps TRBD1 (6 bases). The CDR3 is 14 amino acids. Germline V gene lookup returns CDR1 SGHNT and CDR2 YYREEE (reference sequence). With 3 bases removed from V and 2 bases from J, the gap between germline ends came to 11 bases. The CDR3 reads CASSSNRANTEAFF. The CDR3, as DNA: TGTGCCAGCAGCTCAAACAGGGCTAACACTGAAGCTTTCTTT.

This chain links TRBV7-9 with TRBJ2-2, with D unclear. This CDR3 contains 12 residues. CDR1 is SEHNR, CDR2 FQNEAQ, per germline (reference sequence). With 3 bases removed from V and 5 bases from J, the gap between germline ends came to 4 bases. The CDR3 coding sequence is TGTGCCAGCAGCTTGGCAACCGGGGAGCTGTTTTTT. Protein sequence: CASSLATGELFF.

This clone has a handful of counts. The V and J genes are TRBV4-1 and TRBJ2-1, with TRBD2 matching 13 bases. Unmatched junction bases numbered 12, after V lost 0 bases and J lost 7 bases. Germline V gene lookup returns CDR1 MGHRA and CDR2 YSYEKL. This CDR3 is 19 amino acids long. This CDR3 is CASSQETSGGASFKNEQFF. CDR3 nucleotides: TGCGCCAGCAGCCAAGAAACTAGCGGGGGGGCTTCTTTCAAAAATGAGCAGTTCTTC.

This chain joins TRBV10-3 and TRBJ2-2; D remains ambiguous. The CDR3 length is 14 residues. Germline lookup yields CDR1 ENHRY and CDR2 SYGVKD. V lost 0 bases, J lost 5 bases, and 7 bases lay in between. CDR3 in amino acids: CAISESGSTGELFF. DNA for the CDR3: TGTGCCATCAGTGAGTCTGGCTCTACCGGGGAGCTGTTTTTT.

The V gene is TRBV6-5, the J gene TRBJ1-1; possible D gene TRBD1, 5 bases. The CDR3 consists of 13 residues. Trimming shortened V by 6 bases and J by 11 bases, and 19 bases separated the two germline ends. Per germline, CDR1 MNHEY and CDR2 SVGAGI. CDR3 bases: TGTGCCAGCAGCACTCCTCTCGGGACGGGGGCTTTCTTT. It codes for CASSTPLGTGAFF.

CDR3 DNA: TGTGCCAGCTCACCAGAGGACAGGAACTGGGAAAAACTGTTTTTT. Translating gives CASSPEDRNWEKLFF. This sequence joins TRBV18 and TRBJ1-4; 7 positions match TRBD1. V shed 2 bases and J 8 bases; nucleotides not matched to a gene: 8. CDR3 length equals 15 residues. Germline CDR1 and CDR2: KGHSH and LQKENI.

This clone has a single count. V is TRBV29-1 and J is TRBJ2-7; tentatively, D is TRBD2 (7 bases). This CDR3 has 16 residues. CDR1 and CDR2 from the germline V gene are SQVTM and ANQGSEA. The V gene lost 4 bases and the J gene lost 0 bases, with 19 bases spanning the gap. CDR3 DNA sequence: TGCAGCGTTGTAGGCGGGGGCCTACCAAGCTCCTACGAGCAGTACTTC. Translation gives CSVVGGGLPSSYEQYF.

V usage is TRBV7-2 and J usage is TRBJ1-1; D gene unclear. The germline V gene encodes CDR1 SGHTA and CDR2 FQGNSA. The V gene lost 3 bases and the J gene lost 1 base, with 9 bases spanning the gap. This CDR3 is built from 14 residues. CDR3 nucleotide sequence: TGTGCCAGCAGCTTCCAAACGGGGAACACTGAAGCTTTCTTT. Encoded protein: CASSFQTGNTEAFF.

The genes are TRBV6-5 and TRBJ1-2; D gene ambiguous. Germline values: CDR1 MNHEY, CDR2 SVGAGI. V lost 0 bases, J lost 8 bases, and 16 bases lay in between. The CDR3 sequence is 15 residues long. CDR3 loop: CASSYSRGVVAGYTF. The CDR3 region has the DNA TGTGCCAGCAGTTACTCGCGGGGAGTGGTGGCCGGCTACACCTTC.

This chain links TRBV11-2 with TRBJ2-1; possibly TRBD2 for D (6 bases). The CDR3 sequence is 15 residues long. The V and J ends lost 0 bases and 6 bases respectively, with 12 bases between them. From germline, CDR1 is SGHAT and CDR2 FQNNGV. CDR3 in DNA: TGTGCCAGCAGCTTAGATGGTGCTAGCGTCAATGAGCAGTTCTTC. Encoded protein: CASSLDGASVNEQFF.